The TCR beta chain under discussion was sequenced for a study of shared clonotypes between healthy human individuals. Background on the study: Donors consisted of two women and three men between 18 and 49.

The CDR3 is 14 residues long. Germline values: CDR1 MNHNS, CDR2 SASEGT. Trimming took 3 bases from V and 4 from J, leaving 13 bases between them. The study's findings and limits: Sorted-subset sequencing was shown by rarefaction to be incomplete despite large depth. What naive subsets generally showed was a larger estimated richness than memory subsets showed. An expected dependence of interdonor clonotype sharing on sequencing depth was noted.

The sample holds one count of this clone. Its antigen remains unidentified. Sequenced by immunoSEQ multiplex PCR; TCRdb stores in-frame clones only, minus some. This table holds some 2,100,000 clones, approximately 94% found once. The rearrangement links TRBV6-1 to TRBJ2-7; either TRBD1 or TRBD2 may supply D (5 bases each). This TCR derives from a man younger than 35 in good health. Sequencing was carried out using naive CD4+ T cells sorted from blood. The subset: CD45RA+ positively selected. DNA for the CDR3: TGTGCCAGCAGTGAGGCAGCCTGGGGGTACGAGCAGTACTTC. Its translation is CASSEAAWGYEQYF.